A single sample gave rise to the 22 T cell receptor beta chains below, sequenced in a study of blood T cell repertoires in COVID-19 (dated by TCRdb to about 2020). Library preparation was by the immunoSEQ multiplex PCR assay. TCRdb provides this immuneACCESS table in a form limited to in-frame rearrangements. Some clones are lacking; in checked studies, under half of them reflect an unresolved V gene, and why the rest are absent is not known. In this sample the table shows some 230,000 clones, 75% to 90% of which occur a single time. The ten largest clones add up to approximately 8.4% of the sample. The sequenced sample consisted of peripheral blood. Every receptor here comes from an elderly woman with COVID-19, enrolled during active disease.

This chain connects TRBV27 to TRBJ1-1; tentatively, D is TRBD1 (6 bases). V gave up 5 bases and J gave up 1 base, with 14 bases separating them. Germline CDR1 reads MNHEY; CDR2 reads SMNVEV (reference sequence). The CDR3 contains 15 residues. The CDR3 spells CASSPSTGTNTEAFF. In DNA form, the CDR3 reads TGTGCCAGCAGTCCGTCGACAGGAACGAACACTGAAGCTTTCTTT.

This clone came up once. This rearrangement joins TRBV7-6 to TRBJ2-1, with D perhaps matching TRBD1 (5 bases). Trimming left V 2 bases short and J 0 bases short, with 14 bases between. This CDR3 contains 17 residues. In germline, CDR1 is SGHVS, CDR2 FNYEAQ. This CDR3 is CASSLSVRGRSYNEQFF. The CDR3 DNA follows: TGTGCCAGCAGCTTATCGGTTAGGGGCCGCTCCTACAATGAGCAGTTCTTC. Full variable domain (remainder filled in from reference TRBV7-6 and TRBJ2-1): GAGVSQSPRYKVTKRGQDVALRCDPISGHVSLYWYRQALGQGPEFLTYFNYEAQQDKSGLPNDRFSAERPEGSISTLTIQRTEQRDSAMYRCASSLSVRGRSYNEQFFGPGTRLTVL.

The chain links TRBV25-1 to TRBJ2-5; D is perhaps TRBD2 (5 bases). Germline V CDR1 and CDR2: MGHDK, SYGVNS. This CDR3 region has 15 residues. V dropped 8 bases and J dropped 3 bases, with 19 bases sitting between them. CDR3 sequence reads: CASAGGRGPKETQYF. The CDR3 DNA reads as TGTGCCAGCGCGGGCGGTCGGGGTCCCAAAGAGACCCAGTACTTC.

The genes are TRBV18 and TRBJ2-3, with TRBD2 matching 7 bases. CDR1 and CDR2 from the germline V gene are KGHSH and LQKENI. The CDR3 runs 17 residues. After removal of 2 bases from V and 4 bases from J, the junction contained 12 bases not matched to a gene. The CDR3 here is CASSPSAQGLGADTQYF. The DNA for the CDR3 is TGTGCCAGCTCACCATCGGCCCAAGGACTAGGTGCAGATACGCAGTATTTT.

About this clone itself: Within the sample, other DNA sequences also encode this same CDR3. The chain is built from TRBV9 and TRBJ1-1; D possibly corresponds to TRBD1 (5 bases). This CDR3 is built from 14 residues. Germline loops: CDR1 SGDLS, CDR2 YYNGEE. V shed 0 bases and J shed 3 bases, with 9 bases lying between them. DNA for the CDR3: TGTGCCAGCAGCGTAGCCGGGGGAGACACTGAAGCTTTCTTT. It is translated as CASSVAGGDTEAFF.

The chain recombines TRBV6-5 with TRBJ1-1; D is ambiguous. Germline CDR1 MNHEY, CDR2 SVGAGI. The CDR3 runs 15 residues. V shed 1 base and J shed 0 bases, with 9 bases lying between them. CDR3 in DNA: TGTGCCAGCAGTTACTGGGCCACCTTGAACACTGAAGCTTTCTTT. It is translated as CASSYWATLNTEAFF.

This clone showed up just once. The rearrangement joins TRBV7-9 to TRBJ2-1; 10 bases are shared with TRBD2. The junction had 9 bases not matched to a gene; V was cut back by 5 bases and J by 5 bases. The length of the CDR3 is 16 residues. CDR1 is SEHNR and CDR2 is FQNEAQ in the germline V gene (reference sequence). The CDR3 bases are TGTGCCAGCAGCCCTTACGGAGCGGGAGGGGACAATGAGCAGTTCTTC. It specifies CASSPYGAGGDNEQFF.

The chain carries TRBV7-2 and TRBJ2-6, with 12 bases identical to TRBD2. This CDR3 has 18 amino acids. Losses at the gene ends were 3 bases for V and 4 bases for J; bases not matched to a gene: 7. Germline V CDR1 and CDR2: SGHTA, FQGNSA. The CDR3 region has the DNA TGTGCCAGCAGCTTGGCTAGCGGGGGGGCCTTGGGGGCCAACGTCCTGACTTTC. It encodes CASSLASGGALGANVLTF.

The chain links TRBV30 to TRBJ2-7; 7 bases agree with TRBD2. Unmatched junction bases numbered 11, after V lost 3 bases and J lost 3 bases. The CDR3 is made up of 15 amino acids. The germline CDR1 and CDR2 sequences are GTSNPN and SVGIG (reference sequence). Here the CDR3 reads CAWSPLGGGRYEQYF. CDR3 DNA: TGTGCCTGGAGCCCTCTGGGGGGGGGACGCTACGAGCAGTACTTC.

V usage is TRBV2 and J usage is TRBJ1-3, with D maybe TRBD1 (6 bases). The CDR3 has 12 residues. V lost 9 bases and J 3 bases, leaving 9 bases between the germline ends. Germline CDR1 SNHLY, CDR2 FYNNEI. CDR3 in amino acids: CASTGIGNTIYF. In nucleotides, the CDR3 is TGTGCCAGTACAGGGATTGGAAACACCATATATTTT.

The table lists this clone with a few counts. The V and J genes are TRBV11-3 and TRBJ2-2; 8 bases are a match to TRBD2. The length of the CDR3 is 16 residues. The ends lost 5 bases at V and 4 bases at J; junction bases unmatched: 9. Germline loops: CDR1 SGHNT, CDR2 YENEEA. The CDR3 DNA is TGTGCCAGCAGCCTTCAGGCGGGGGGCACCACCGGGGAGCTGTTTTTT. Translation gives CASSLQAGGTTGELFF.

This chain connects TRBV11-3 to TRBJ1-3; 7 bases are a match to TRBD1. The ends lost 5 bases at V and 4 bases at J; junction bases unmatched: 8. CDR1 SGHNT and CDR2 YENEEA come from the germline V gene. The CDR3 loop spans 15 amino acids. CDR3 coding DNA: TGTGCCAGCAGCCTAGGGACAGACCCAGGAAACACCATATATTTT. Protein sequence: CASSLGTDPGNTIYF.

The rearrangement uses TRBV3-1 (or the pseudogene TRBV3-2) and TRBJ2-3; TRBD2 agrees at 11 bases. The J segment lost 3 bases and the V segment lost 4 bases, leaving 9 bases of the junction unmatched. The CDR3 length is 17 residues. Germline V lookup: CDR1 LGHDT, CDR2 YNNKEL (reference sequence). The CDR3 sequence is CASSLLAGGHLTDTQYF. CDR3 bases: TGTGCCAGCAGCCTGCTAGCGGGGGGTCACCTGACAGATACGCAGTATTTT.

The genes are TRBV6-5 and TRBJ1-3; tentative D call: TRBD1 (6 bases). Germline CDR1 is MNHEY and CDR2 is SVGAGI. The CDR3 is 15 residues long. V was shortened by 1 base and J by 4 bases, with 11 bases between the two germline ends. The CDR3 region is CASSYYPGTGNTIYF. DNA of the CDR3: TGTGCCAGCAGTTACTACCCTGGGACAGGAAACACCATATATTTT.

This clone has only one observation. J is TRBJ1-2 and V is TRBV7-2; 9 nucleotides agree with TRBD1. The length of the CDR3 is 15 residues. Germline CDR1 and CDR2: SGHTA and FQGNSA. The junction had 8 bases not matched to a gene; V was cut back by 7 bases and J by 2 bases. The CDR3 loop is CASNPGTGINYGYTF. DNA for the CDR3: TGTGCCAGCAATCCAGGGACAGGGATAAACTATGGCTACACCTTC.

CDR3 sequence reads: CASSPSAGAWNEQFF. The CDR3 nucleotides read TGTGCCAGCAGTCCTTCAGCGGGAGCGTGGAATGAGCAGTTCTTC. J is TRBJ2-1 and V is TRBV28, with 8 bases that match TRBD2. The germline V gene encodes CDR1 MDHEN and CDR2 SYDVKM. The CDR3 has 15 amino acids. J lost 7 bases, V lost 5 bases, and 10 bases had no gene match.

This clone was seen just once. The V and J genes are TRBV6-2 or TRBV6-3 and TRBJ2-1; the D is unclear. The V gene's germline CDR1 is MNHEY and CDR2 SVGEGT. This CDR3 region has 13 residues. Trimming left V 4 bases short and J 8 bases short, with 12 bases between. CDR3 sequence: CASSSTFRDEQFF. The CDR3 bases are TGTGCCAGCAGTTCGACTTTTCGCGATGAGCAGTTCTTC.

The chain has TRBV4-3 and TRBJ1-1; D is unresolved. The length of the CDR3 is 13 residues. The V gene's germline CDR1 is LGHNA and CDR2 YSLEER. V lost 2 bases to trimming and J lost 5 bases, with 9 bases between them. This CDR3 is CASSQQRLTEAFF. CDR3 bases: TGCGCCAGCAGCCAACAGAGGCTTACTGAAGCTTTCTTT.

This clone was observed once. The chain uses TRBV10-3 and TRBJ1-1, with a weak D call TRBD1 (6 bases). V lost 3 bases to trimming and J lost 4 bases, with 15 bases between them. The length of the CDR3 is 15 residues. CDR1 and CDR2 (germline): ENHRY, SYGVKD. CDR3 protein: CAISDLGQRVTEAFF. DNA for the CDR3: TGTGCCATCAGTGATCTCGGACAGAGGGTCACTGAAGCTTTCTTT.

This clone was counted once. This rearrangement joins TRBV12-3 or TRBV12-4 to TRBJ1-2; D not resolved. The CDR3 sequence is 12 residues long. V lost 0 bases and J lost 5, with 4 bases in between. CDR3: CASSLAEYGYTF. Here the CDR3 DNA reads TGTGCCAGCAGTTTAGCCGAGTATGGCTACACCTTC.

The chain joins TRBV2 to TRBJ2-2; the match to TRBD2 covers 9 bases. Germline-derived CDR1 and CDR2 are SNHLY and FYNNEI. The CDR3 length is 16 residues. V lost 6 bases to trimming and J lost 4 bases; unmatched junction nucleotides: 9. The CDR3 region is CASSPSGGRGTGELFF. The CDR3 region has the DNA TGTGCCAGCAGCCCCAGCGGGGGGCGGGGCACCGGGGAGCTGTTTTTT.

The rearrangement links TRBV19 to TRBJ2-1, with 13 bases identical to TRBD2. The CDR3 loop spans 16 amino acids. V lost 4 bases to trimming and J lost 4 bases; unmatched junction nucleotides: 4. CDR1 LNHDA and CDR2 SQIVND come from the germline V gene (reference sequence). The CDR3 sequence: CASSSPGLAGYNEQFF. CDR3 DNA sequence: TGTGCCAGTAGTAGCCCGGGACTAGCGGGGTACAATGAGCAGTTCTTC. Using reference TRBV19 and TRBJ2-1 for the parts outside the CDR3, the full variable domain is DGGITQSPKYLFRKEGQNVTLSCEQNLNHDAMYWYRQDPGQGLRLIYYSQIVNDFQKGDIAEGYSVSREKKESFPLTVTSAQKNPTAFYLCASSSPGLAGYNEQFFGPGTRLTVL.